This TCR beta chain derives from a study of T cells in Graves' hyperthyroidism and ophthalmopathy. Overall study results and limits: Most clonotypes expanded in thyroid above 0.001 were likewise present in blood.

This clonotype was detected only a few times. Its antigen is currently unknown. RNA transcripts served as the template for amplifying TCR beta CDR3 regions. HTBI primers were used for first-round RT-PCR of the TCR CDR3. One entry per CDR3 protein, called by TCRdb with MiXCR from the multiplex PCR reads. The sample has approximately 400,000 distinct CDR3 sequences, about a sixth seen once; the top ten hold 25% to 30%. Patients aged 18 to 65 had newly diagnosed hyperthyroidism that had lasted under 2 months. Per the germline V gene, CDR1 is KGHSH and CDR2 is LQKENI. The CDR3 extends over 17 amino acids. V was pared by 3 bases and J by 5 bases, with 20 bases between.

The J gene is TRBJ1-3, the V gene TRBV18; D ambiguous. This clonotype was obtained from a woman in her late teens or twenties with Graves' hyperthyroidism that later progressed to Graves' ophthalmopathy. Sequencing input: blood. The CDR3: CASSPPIHHPGRNTIYF. The CDR3 bases are TGTGCCAGCTCACCCCCCATCCACCATCCCGGGAGAAACACCATATATTTT.